A selection of T cell receptor beta chains follows, all from one sample in a study of T cell responses to AZD1222 COVID-19 vaccine. The assay was immunoSEQ multiplex PCR, and TCRdb's table has in-frame clones only and misses some. The sample shows under 150,000 clones, around nine tenths of them seen only once. The sequences come from peripheral blood, collected 28 days after the second AZD1222 dose. The receptors were sampled from an adult who received the AZD1222 COVID-19 vaccine. Each CDR3 is given without its conserved first and last residue. Fields, in order: J gene, V gene, clone size, CDR3 protein. Expanded clones are given a class, and other clones once, few, many or no size at all.

TRBJ2-1,TRBV29-1,NA,SVDGLAGYNEQF
TRBJ1-2,TRBV19,NA,ASRTGDYGYT
TRBJ1-3,TRBV5-6,NA,ASSSGLQGNTIY
TRBJ2-7,TRBV13,NA,ASSLGAGYEQY
TRBJ1-4,TRBV11-2,few,ASSLDLRQGEKLF
TRBJ2-2,TRBV13,NA,ASSPSQARGAGELF
TRBJ2-7,TRBV27,NA,ASSSSYEQY
TRBJ1-4,TRBV5-1,NA,ASSFAGAGEKLF
TRBJ2-5,TRBV10-3,NA,ATGGGQETQY
TRBJ2-2,TRBV2,NA,ASSASAPRHTGELF
TRBJ1-6,TRBV4-3,NA,ASSQEGTGISPLH
TRBJ1-3,TRBV7-2,NA,ASSPTEGRTGNTIY
TRBJ1-1,TRBV10-3,few,AISEPPGQNTEAF
TRBJ1-6,TRBV12-3/TRBV12-4,NA,ASSTGVSPLH
TRBJ2-2,TRBV29-1,NA,SVEPGEENTGELF
TRBJ2-2,TRBV6-5,once,ASSYGGAGELF
TRBJ2-1,TRBV18,NA,ASSVREGRNEQF
TRBJ1-1,TRBV6-5,NA,ASRRGTGNPEAF
TRBJ2-1,TRBV5-5,NA,ASSLARQGYNEQF
TRBJ2-5,TRBV5-5,NA,ASSLLDSQRTQY
TRBJ2-5,TRBV15,NA,ATSRKGAGETQY
TRBJ1-2,TRBV4-1,few,ASSQLGLYGYT
TRBJ1-5,TRBV19,NA,ASLPTLGTGVEFYQPQH
TRBJ1-5,TRBV3-1/TRBV3-2,NA,ASSPTRNQPQH
TRBJ2-5,TRBV6-1,NA,ASSAPGGDGQETQY
TRBJ2-5,TRBV6-1,NA,ASSDLNRSQETQY
TRBJ2-1,TRBV9,NA,ASRGTDSYNEQF
TRBJ1-2,TRBV2,NA,ASKSEGYT
TRBJ1-5,TRBV19,NA,ATAPGQVNNQPQH
TRBJ1-5,TRBV28,once,ASRPGARGQDQPQH
TRBJ1-5,TRBV19,NA,ASSTERNQPQH
TRBJ1-2,TRBV27,NA,ASSLGGQTYGYT
TRBJ1-2,TRBV28,NA,ASSHTSAYGYT
TRBJ2-2,TRBV19,once,ASRLRQGFTGELF
TRBJ1-5,TRBV24-1,NA,ATSDSDGDDQPQH
TRBJ1-6,TRBV28,NA,ASSFLAPSGGALH